The T cell receptor (beta chain) described here comes from a study of blood T cell repertoires in COVID-19. Study-level background: Material from acute and convalescent COVID-19 was sourced from the United States, Italy and Spain. PBMCs, B-cell-depleted T cells, or T cells provided the cDNA or gDNA that made up the material.

After removal of 3 bases from V and 2 bases from J, the junction contained 3 bases not matched to a gene. CDR1 is LNHNV, CDR2 YYDKDF, per germline (reference sequence). CDR3 size: 15 residues. In the original processing: Reference gene primer amplification gave nucleated cell count estimates. TCRdb keeps only in-frame clones here, not all; method: immunoSEQ multiplex PCR. Clonal size and the V and J genes are those of that table, whereas D and trimming came from the DNA. The sample contains 94,000 or so clones, 85% to 90% of which appear only once. This clonotype was obtained from a woman of 80 years or more with active COVID-19. This chain uses TRBV15 with TRBJ2-7, with 11 nucleotides matching TRBD1. Sequencing was carried out using peripheral blood. The CDR3 reads CATSRGGQGAYEQYF. The CDR3, as DNA: TGTGCCACCAGCAGGGGGGGACAGGGGGCCTACGAGCAGTACTTC.